These T cell receptor beta chains were read from a single sample in a study of blood T cell repertoires in COVID-19. Repertoires were generated with immunoSEQ multiplex PCR, while TCRdb's copy carries only in-frame clones and drops some. The table lists fewer than 200,000 clones, around 87% of them singletons. The sequenced sample was peripheral blood. The receptors originated from an elderly woman with COVID-19, enrolled during active disease. The CDR3 runs from the conserved cysteine through the conserved F or W. A D gene is named only where the DNA matches it firmly. Clone size, where shown, is once, few, many, or a class for clones that have expanded.

d_call: TRBD2
cdr3_length: 16
j_call: TRBJ2-5
clone_size: .
v_call: TRBV7-3
cdr3_nt: TGTGCCAGCAGCTCATCGGGACTAGCGGGAGTGGGGACCCAGTACTTC
cdr3_aa: CASSSSGLAGVGTQYF

d_call: .
cdr3_length: 16
j_call: TRBJ2-7
clone_size: .
v_call: TRBV4-1
cdr3_nt: TGCGCCAGCAGCCAAGATCTAGCAGGGGTGCCCTACGAGCAGTACTTC
cdr3_aa: CASSQDLAGVPYEQYF

d_call: .
cdr3_length: 13
j_call: TRBJ1-1
clone_size: .
v_call: TRBV5-4
cdr3_nt: TGTGCCAGCAGCTTGATAGGGGAGGCTGAAGCTTTCTTT
cdr3_aa: CASSLIGEAEAFF

d_call: .
cdr3_length: 14
j_call: TRBJ2-7
clone_size: once
v_call: TRBV13
cdr3_nt: TGTGCCAGCAGCCGGGACATTCCCCCCTACGAGCAGTACTTC
cdr3_aa: CASSRDIPPYEQYF

d_call: .
cdr3_length: 15
j_call: TRBJ2-7
clone_size: once
v_call: TRBV5-1
cdr3_nt: TGCGCCAGCAGCCCGGGAACAGGGAGCTCCTACGAGCAGTACTTC
cdr3_aa: CASSPGTGSSYEQYF

d_call: TRBD1
cdr3_length: 15
j_call: TRBJ1-2
clone_size: .
v_call: TRBV28
cdr3_nt: TGTGCCAGCACCCCTCCAGGGACAGGGTCTTTTGGCTACACCTTC
cdr3_aa: CASTPPGTGSFGYTF

d_call: .
cdr3_length: 14
j_call: TRBJ1-4
clone_size: .
v_call: TRBV15
cdr3_nt: TGTGCCACCAGCAGAGACTACTCTGAGGAAAAACTGTTTTTT
cdr3_aa: CATSRDYSEEKLFF

d_call: TRBD1
cdr3_length: 16
j_call: TRBJ1-4
clone_size: once
v_call: TRBV9
cdr3_nt: TGTGCCAGCAGCGTAGGAGGGACAGGGGGCTTTGAAAAACTGTTTTTT
cdr3_aa: CASSVGGTGGFEKLFF

d_call: .
cdr3_length: 13
j_call: TRBJ1-2
clone_size: .
v_call: TRBV25-1
cdr3_nt: TGTGCCAGCAGCGATCGGGGATACTATGGCTACACCTTC
cdr3_aa: CASSDRGYYGYTF

d_call: .
cdr3_length: 16
j_call: TRBJ2-7
clone_size: .
v_call: TRBV3-1/TRBV3-2
cdr3_nt: TGTGCCAGCAGCCGATCCCAGGGAAGTGGGGCCTACGAGCAGTACTTC
cdr3_aa: CASSRSQGSGAYEQYF

d_call: TRBD2
cdr3_length: 15
j_call: TRBJ2-7
clone_size: .
v_call: TRBV7-9
cdr3_nt: TGTGCCAGCAGTCGCGGACTAGCGGGAGGGGGTGAGCAGTACTTC
cdr3_aa: CASSRGLAGGGEQYF

d_call: TRBD1
cdr3_length: 13
j_call: TRBJ2-1
clone_size: .
v_call: TRBV5-1
cdr3_nt: TGCGCCAGCCGGGGACAGGGGCTTAATGAGCAGTTCTTC
cdr3_aa: CASRGQGLNEQFF

d_call: .
cdr3_length: 13
j_call: TRBJ1-4
clone_size: .
v_call: TRBV29-1
cdr3_nt: TGCAGCGTGCGTGGCAGGGCATATGAAAAACTGTTTTTT
cdr3_aa: CSVRGRAYEKLFF

d_call: .
cdr3_length: 15
j_call: TRBJ1-3
clone_size: .
v_call: TRBV3-1/TRBV3-2
cdr3_nt: TGTGCCAGCAGTCAAGGAATACTGTCTGGAAACACCATATATTTT
cdr3_aa: CASSQGILSGNTIYF

d_call: TRBD1
cdr3_length: 16
j_call: TRBJ1-3
clone_size: once
v_call: TRBV7-9
cdr3_nt: TGTGCCAGCAGCTTGGGACAGGGAAGCTCTGGAAACACCATATATTTT
cdr3_aa: CASSLGQGSSGNTIYF

d_call: TRBD1
cdr3_length: 14
j_call: TRBJ2-7
clone_size: .
v_call: TRBV10-3
cdr3_nt: TGTGCCATCAGCCAAAGGGGGCCCACCTACGAGCAGTACTTC
cdr3_aa: CAISQRGPTYEQYF

d_call: TRBD1
cdr3_length: 11
j_call: TRBJ1-2
clone_size: .
v_call: TRBV20-1
cdr3_nt: TGCAGTGCTATACAGGGGTATGGCTACACCTTC
cdr3_aa: CSAIQGYGYTF

d_call: TRBD1
cdr3_length: 16
j_call: TRBJ1-4
clone_size: .
v_call: TRBV4-2
cdr3_nt: TGTGCCAGCAGCCCTATTTTCGACAGGGGTGATGAAAAACTGTTTTTT
cdr3_aa: CASSPIFDRGDEKLFF

d_call: TRBD1
cdr3_length: 16
j_call: TRBJ1-3
clone_size: .
v_call: TRBV18
cdr3_nt: TGTGCCAGCTCACCGAAAGACAGGGTCTCTGGAAACACCATATATTTT
cdr3_aa: CASSPKDRVSGNTIYF

d_call: .
cdr3_length: 15
j_call: TRBJ2-5
clone_size: .
v_call: TRBV5-1
cdr3_nt: TGCGCCAGCAGACGGGAAGGATTAATTACGGAGACCCAGTACTTC
cdr3_aa: CASRREGLITETQYF

d_call: .
cdr3_length: 18
j_call: TRBJ2-1
clone_size: .
v_call: TRBV5-5
cdr3_nt: TGTGCCAGCAGCTTGGGGACAGAAGTAGCGTTTCCCTACAATGAGCAGTTCTTC
cdr3_aa: CASSLGTEVAFPYNEQFF

d_call: TRBD1
cdr3_length: 13
j_call: TRBJ1-1
clone_size: .
v_call: TRBV2
cdr3_nt: TGTGCCAGCAGTGCAGGGGGGAACACTGAAGCTTTCTTT
cdr3_aa: CASSAGGNTEAFF

d_call: TRBD2
cdr3_length: 15
j_call: TRBJ2-7
clone_size: .
v_call: TRBV7-2
cdr3_nt: TGTGCCAGCAGCTTAGACAGCGGGAGGCTCAACGAGCAGTACTTC
cdr3_aa: CASSLDSGRLNEQYF

d_call: .
cdr3_length: 14
j_call: TRBJ2-1
clone_size: .
v_call: TRBV5-1
cdr3_nt: TGCGCCAGCAACAGCCTCGGGGGGCACAATGAGCAGTTCTTC
cdr3_aa: CASNSLGGHNEQFF

d_call: .
cdr3_length: 14
j_call: TRBJ1-1
clone_size: .
v_call: TRBV6-1
cdr3_nt: TGTGCCAGCAGTGAAGGCAGCGAGAACACTGAAGCTTTCTTT
cdr3_aa: CASSEGSENTEAFF

d_call: .
cdr3_length: 15
j_call: TRBJ2-1
clone_size: .
v_call: TRBV6-2/TRBV6-3
cdr3_nt: TGTGCCAGCAGTTATCTAGCCAGGTCCTACAATGAGCAGTTCTTC
cdr3_aa: CASSYLARSYNEQFF

d_call: TRBD1
cdr3_length: 15
j_call: TRBJ1-6
clone_size: few
v_call: TRBV6-2/TRBV6-3
cdr3_nt: TGTGCCAGCAGTTGGGCGGGACAGAAAATTTCACCCCTCCACTTT
cdr3_aa: CASSWAGQKISPLHF

d_call: TRBD1
cdr3_length: 15
j_call: TRBJ2-2
clone_size: .
v_call: TRBV7-2
cdr3_nt: TGTGCCAGCAGCCTTGGGGACAGTAACACCGGGGAGCTGTTTTTT
cdr3_aa: CASSLGDSNTGELFF

d_call: .
cdr3_length: 15
j_call: TRBJ1-3
clone_size: .
v_call: TRBV6-5
cdr3_nt: TGTGCCAGCAGTTACTCGGGGGGGCTGAGTTACACCATATATTTT
cdr3_aa: CASSYSGGLSYTIYF

d_call: .
cdr3_length: 14
j_call: TRBJ1-5
clone_size: .
v_call: TRBV7-2
cdr3_nt: TGTGCCAGCAGCATTACCAGTTCCAATCAGCCCCAGCATTTT
cdr3_aa: CASSITSSNQPQHF

d_call: .
cdr3_length: 14
j_call: TRBJ1-1
clone_size: .
v_call: TRBV7-2
cdr3_nt: TGTGCCAGCAGCTTAGCACAGATGAACACTGAAGCTTTCTTT
cdr3_aa: CASSLAQMNTEAFF

d_call: .
cdr3_length: 11
j_call: TRBJ2-7
clone_size: once
v_call: TRBV6-5
cdr3_nt: TGTGCCAGCAGTCGTGAGTCCGTAGTGTACTTC
cdr3_aa: CASSRESVVYF

d_call: .
cdr3_length: 17
j_call: TRBJ2-1
clone_size: .
v_call: TRBV21-1
cdr3_nt: TGTGCCAGCAGCAACACGAGTCTCCCTGGGCACTACAATGAGCAGTTCTTC
cdr3_aa: CASSNTSLPGHYNEQFF

d_call: TRBD1
cdr3_length: 15
j_call: TRBJ2-1
clone_size: .
v_call: TRBV6-1
cdr3_nt: TGTGCCAGCAGTGAGACGACAGGGGACTACAATGAGCAGTTCTTC
cdr3_aa: CASSETTGDYNEQFF

d_call: TRBD1
cdr3_length: 13
j_call: TRBJ2-7
clone_size: .
v_call: TRBV6-1
cdr3_nt: TGTGCCAGCGGGAGGGGACAGGGTTACGAGCAGTACTTC
cdr3_aa: CASGRGQGYEQYF

d_call: TRBD1
cdr3_length: 15
j_call: TRBJ2-5
clone_size: .
v_call: TRBV10-2
cdr3_nt: TGCGCCAGCAGTGAGGGACAGGGGTCAGGGGAGACCCAGTACTTC
cdr3_aa: CASSEGQGSGETQYF

d_call: .
cdr3_length: 15
j_call: TRBJ1-2
clone_size: .
v_call: TRBV5-1
cdr3_nt: TGCGCCAGCAGCGTACAGGGACCGTCCAACTATGGCTACACCTTC
cdr3_aa: CASSVQGPSNYGYTF

d_call: .
cdr3_length: 12
j_call: TRBJ1-2
clone_size: .
v_call: TRBV27
cdr3_nt: TGTGCCAGCAGTTTAGCAGGATTCGGCTACACCTTC
cdr3_aa: CASSLAGFGYTF

d_call: TRBD1
cdr3_length: 14
j_call: TRBJ2-1
clone_size: .
v_call: TRBV28
cdr3_nt: TGTGCCAGCAGTGAACTACAGGGGGCAAGTGAGCAGTTCTTC
cdr3_aa: CASSELQGASEQFF

d_call: .
cdr3_length: 13
j_call: TRBJ2-4
clone_size: .
v_call: TRBV5-1
cdr3_nt: TGCGCCAGCAGCTCCGGTCAGGAGGGCCTACAGTACTTC
cdr3_aa: CASSSGQEGLQYF

d_call: .
cdr3_length: 14
j_call: TRBJ2-4
clone_size: .
v_call: TRBV6-2/TRBV6-3
cdr3_nt: TGTGCCAGCAGCCTCACAGGGCCCAAAAACATTCAGTACTTC
cdr3_aa: CASSLTGPKNIQYF

d_call: TRBD1
cdr3_length: 14
j_call: TRBJ2-1
clone_size: .
v_call: TRBV19
cdr3_nt: TGTGCCAGTGAACCGGGACAGGGGGCGCGTGAGCAGTTCTTC
cdr3_aa: CASEPGQGAREQFF

d_call: TRBD2
cdr3_length: 15
j_call: TRBJ2-3
clone_size: once
v_call: TRBV5-5
cdr3_nt: TGTGCCAGCAGCTTGCCTAGCGGGAACACAGATACGCAGTATTTT
cdr3_aa: CASSLPSGNTDTQYF

d_call: TRBD2
cdr3_length: 16
j_call: TRBJ2-7
clone_size: .
v_call: TRBV27
cdr3_nt: TGTGCCAGCAGTCACCATCGACTAGCGGGACTTTACGAGCAGTACTTC
cdr3_aa: CASSHHRLAGLYEQYF

d_call: .
cdr3_length: 11
j_call: TRBJ1-2
clone_size: few
v_call: TRBV20-1
cdr3_nt: TGCAGTGCCATAAGAGAGTATGGCTACACCTTC
cdr3_aa: CSAIREYGYTF

d_call: .
cdr3_length: 11
j_call: TRBJ1-4
clone_size: .
v_call: TRBV15
cdr3_nt: TGTGCCACCAGCAGCGGTGAAAAACTGTTTTTT
cdr3_aa: CATSSGEKLFF

d_call: TRBD2
cdr3_length: 15
j_call: TRBJ2-7
clone_size: .
v_call: TRBV19
cdr3_nt: TGTGCCAGTAGTAGCCTAGCGGGAGGGCCAGGAGAGCAGTACTTC
cdr3_aa: CASSSLAGGPGEQYF